These 18 T cell receptor beta chains originate from one sample sequenced in a study of shared clonotypes between healthy human individuals (TCRdb year 2020). CD8 naive samples were obtained by positive selection for CCR7 among CD45RO-negative cells, yielding a CD45RA+CCR7+ population from which TemRA cells were excluded. Library construction relied on the immunoSEQ multiplex PCR assay. In its TCRdb copy, this immuneACCESS table keeps in-frame sequences only and misses some clones. Where compared with another copy, unresolved V genes explain less than half of these, and the others have no known cause. The sample table holds 2 million or so clones, of which about 95% were seen once. Clones ranked in the top ten supply 0.85% to 1.2% of the sample. Specimen: naive CD8+ T cells sorted from blood. Interpreted using the paper, the cell subset or site label stands for: CD45RA+CCR7+. The receptor source for this set is a man between 18 and 29 years old in good health.

J is TRBJ1-4 and V is TRBV30; D is possibly TRBD1 (6 bases). Trimming stripped 3 bases from V and 3 bases from J, with 14 bases between. The germline V gene encodes CDR1 GTSNPN and CDR2 SVGIG (reference sequence). The CDR3 has 15 residues. The CDR3 loop reads CAWSEGGLSNEKLFF. The CDR3 region has the DNA TGTGCCTGGAGCGAGGGGGGGCTATCTAATGAAAAACTGTTTTTT.

This chain connects TRBV6-1 to TRBJ1-1; TRBD1 agrees at 8 bases. The germline V gene has CDR1 MNHNS and CDR2 SASEGT. This CDR3 is 19 amino acids long. V lost 2 bases, J lost 4 bases, and 18 bases stayed unmatched. In nucleotides, the CDR3 is TGTGCCAGCAGTGAACCAAGGCGGACAGGGCGTTTTTCGGGCACTGAAGCTTTCTTT. The encoded protein is CASSEPRRTGRFSGTEAFF.

The rearrangement links TRBV2 to TRBJ2-3; D unresolved. The CDR3 totals 13 residues. Looked up from germline, CDR1 is SNHLY and CDR2 is FYNNEI. Trimming left V 1 base short and J 3 bases short, with 5 bases between. CDR3 amino acids: CASSEVGTDTQYF. The CDR3 region has the DNA TGTGCCAGCAGTGAAGTGGGAACAGATACGCAGTATTTT.

The genes are TRBV5-1 and TRBJ1-1; 9 nucleotides match TRBD1. J gave up 1 base and V 4 bases, and 5 bases lay outside the gene matches. Germline CDR1 reads SGHRS; CDR2 reads YFSETQ. CDR3 size: 15 residues. CDR3 in DNA: TGCGCCAGCAGCCCGAGGACAGGGGAGAACACTGAAGCTTTCTTT. This codes for CASSPRTGENTEAFF.

This chain uses TRBV30 with TRBJ2-2; D may match TRBD1 or TRBD2 (5 bases each). Per the germline V gene, CDR1 is GTSNPN and CDR2 is SVGIG (reference sequence). The germline V and J ends were trimmed by 5 bases and 5 bases, with 18 bases remaining between them. This CDR3 has 15 residues. The CDR3 loop reads CAWFEGHSATGELFF. DNA of the CDR3: TGTGCCTGGTTTGAAGGACATAGCGCGACCGGGGAGCTGTTTTTT.

A single count supports this clone. The rearrangement links TRBV2 to TRBJ2-3; 8 bases line up with TRBD1. V gave up 11 bases and J gave up 2 bases; unmatched junction bases: 6. Germline V gene lookup returns CDR1 SNHLY and CDR2 FYNNEI. The CDR3 runs to 13 residues. The DNA of the CDR3 is TGTGCCTCACAGGGGGAGAACACAGATACGCAGTATTTT. It yields the protein CASQGENTDTQYF. The full variable domain, rest sourced from reference TRBV2 and TRBJ2-3, is EPEVTQTPSHQVTQMGQEVILRCVPISNHLYFYWYRQILGQKVEFLVSFYNNEISEKSEIFDDQFSVERPDGSNFTLKIRSTKLEDSAMYFCASQGENTDTQYFGPGTRLTVL.

The rearrangement links TRBV10-2 to TRBJ2-1; TRBD2 is a possible D gene (6 bases). CDR1 and CDR2 (germline): WSHSY, SAAADI. V dropped 10 bases and J dropped 5 bases, with 12 bases sitting between them. The CDR3 is made up of 12 amino acids. The CDR3 bases are TGCGCCACCTTAGCGGCCCACAATGAGCAGTTCTTC. Amino acids: CATLAAHNEQFF.

This chain uses TRBV6-5 with TRBJ2-5, with a possible D match to TRBD2 (6 bases). V was shortened by 7 bases and J by 0 bases, with 15 bases between the two germline ends. Germline V gene data show CDR1 as MNHEY and CDR2 as SVGAGI. CDR3 length: 15 amino acids. CDR3 nucleotides: TGTGCCAGCATGCCCTACACGGGGGACCAAGAGACCCAGTACTTC. Protein product: CASMPYTGDQETQYF.

The V call is TRBV11-2, the J call TRBJ2-7; 11 bases agree with TRBD2. V was clipped by 6 bases and J by 5 bases; unmatched bases: 6. The germline V gene has CDR1 SGHAT and CDR2 FQNNGV. CDR3 length equals 14 residues. CDR3 amino acids: CASRDGTSGNEQYF. Here the CDR3 DNA reads TGTGCCAGCAGGGATGGGACTAGCGGCAACGAGCAGTACTTC. Full variable domain (missing parts from reference TRBV11-2 and TRBJ2-7): EAGVAQSPRYKIIEKRQSVAFWCNPISGHATLYWYQQILGQGPKLLIQFQNNGVVDDSQLPKDRFSAERLKGVDSTLKIQPAKLEDSAVYLCASRDGTSGNEQYFGPGTRLTVT.

The chain is built from TRBV2 and TRBJ2-1, with 7 bases aligning to TRBD2. The CDR3 totals 19 residues. Germline trimming cut 6 bases from V and 0 bases from J; bases unmatched to any gene: 17. CDR1 and CDR2 from the germline V gene are SNHLY and FYNNEI. Here the CDR3 reads CASSTGSGVLPSSYNEQFF. Written as DNA, the CDR3 is TGTGCCAGCAGCACCGGGAGCGGGGTCTTGCCAAGCTCCTACAATGAGCAGTTCTTC.

V and J are TRBV5-1 and TRBJ1-1; the match to TRBD1 covers 9 bases. Germline loops: CDR1 SGHRS, CDR2 YFSETQ. V trimming: 0 bases; J trimming: 6 bases; junction bases outside the gene matches: 9. The CDR3 length is 16 residues. The CDR3 is CASSLAITGGWPEAFF. CDR3 sequence (DNA): TGCGCCAGCAGCTTGGCGATTACAGGGGGCTGGCCTGAAGCTTTCTTT. The variable domain in full, with the rest retrieved from reference TRBV5-1 and TRBJ1-1, is KAGVTQTPRYLIKTRGQQVTLSCSPISGHRSVSWYQQTPGQGLQFLFEYFSETQRNKGNFPGRFSGRQFSNSRSEMNVSTLELGDSALYLCASSLAITGGWPEAFFGQGTRLTVV.

The J gene is TRBJ2-1, the V gene TRBV7-9, with no clear D. The germline V and J ends were trimmed by 4 bases and 7 bases, with 8 bases remaining between them. CDR3 length equals 12 residues. CDR1 and CDR2 from the germline V gene are SEHNR and FQNEAQ (reference sequence). Here the CDR3 reads CASSYNVNEQFF. The CDR3 nucleotides read TGTGCCAGCAGCTATAATGTTAATGAGCAGTTCTTC.

The chain carries TRBV14 and TRBJ2-1, with 13 bases matching TRBD2. Germline CDR1 is SGHDN and CDR2 is FVKESK. The CDR3 contains 16 residues. The ends lost 7 bases at V and 3 bases at J; junction bases unmatched: 6. DNA of the CDR3: TGTGCCAGCACCCACTGGACTAGCGGGGGCTACAATGAGCAGTTCTTC. Translating it yields CASTHWTSGGYNEQFF.

The chain is built from TRBV28 and TRBJ1-4; a possible D gene is TRBD1 (5 bases). Trimming removed 0 bases at V and 6 bases at J, with 5 bases between. This CDR3 contains 13 residues. Per the germline V gene, CDR1 is MDHEN and CDR2 is SYDVKM. The CDR3 nucleotides are TGTGCCAGCAGTTTATGGACAGATGAAAAACTGTTTTTT. This translates into CASSLWTDEKLFF.

Points on this clone: At the DNA level, this CDR3 is encoded by other sequences in the same sample as well. The genes are TRBV7-9 and TRBJ2-7; D is uncertain. Germline V gene sequence: CDR1 SEHNR, CDR2 FQNEAQ (reference sequence). Trimming took off 1 base at V and 1 base at J, with 5 bases between the two ends. The CDR3 consists of 13 residues. Here the CDR3 reads CASSLGVSYEQYF. The CDR3 nucleotides are TGTGCCAGCAGCTTAGGCGTTTCCTACGAGCAGTACTTC.

The chain uses TRBV28 and TRBJ2-3; 8 bases agree with TRBD2. Looked up from germline, CDR1 is MDHEN and CDR2 is SYDVKM. V dropped 7 bases and J dropped 2; count of bases not matched to a gene: 5. The CDR3 extends over 14 amino acids. The chain's CDR3 is CASKIAGLTDTQYF. CDR3 DNA sequence: TGTGCCAGCAAAATAGCGGGGCTCACAGATACGCAGTATTTT.

This chain links TRBV6-1 with TRBJ1-5, with D possibly being TRBD1 (6 bases). The V gene lost 3 bases and the J gene lost 2 bases, with 14 bases spanning the gap. CDR3 length: 16 residues. Germline V gene data show CDR1 as MNHNS and CDR2 as SASEGT. CDR3 amino acids: CASSDKQTGGNQPQHF. Written as DNA, the CDR3 is TGTGCCAGCAGTGATAAACAGACAGGTGGCAATCAGCCCCAGCATTTT.

The chain recombines TRBV2 with TRBJ2-4; 8 nucleotides agree with TRBD1. The CDR3 sequence is 16 residues long. Germline lookup yields CDR1 SNHLY and CDR2 FYNNEI. Germline trimming cut 5 bases from V and 1 base from J; bases unmatched to any gene: 7. CDR3 nucleotides: TGTGCCAGCAGTCCGACAGGGGAAGGGGCCAAAAACATTCAGTACTTC. This sequence encodes CASSPTGEGAKNIQYF.